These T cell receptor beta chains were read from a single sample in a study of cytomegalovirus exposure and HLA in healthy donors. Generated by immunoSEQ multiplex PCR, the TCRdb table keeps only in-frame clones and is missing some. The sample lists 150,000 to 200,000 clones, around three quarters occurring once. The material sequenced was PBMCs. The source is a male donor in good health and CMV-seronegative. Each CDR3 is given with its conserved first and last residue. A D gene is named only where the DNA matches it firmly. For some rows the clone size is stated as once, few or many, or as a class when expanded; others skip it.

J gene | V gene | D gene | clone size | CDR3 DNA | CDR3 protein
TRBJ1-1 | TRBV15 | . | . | TGTGCCACCAGCAGAGATGGGAGGGGAACCATGAACACTGAAGCTTTCTTT | CATSRDGRGTMNTEAFF
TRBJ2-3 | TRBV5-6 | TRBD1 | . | TGTGCCAGCAGCGTAACAGGGGGCCCGAAAACAGATACGCAGTATTTT | CASSVTGGPKTDTQYF
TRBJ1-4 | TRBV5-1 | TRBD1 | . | TGCGCCAGCAGCCAACAGGGGGCACAGGAAAAACTGTTTTTT | CASSQQGAQEKLFF
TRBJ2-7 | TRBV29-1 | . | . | TGCAGCGTTGGGACGGGAGATACCTACGAGCAGTACTTC | CSVGTGDTYEQYF
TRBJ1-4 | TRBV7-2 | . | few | TGTGCCAGCAGTAAGGGGGCAACTAATGAAAAACTGTTTTTT | CASSKGATNEKLFF
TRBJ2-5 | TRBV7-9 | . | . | TGTGCCAGCAGCTTATCCAAGACTTCCCAAGAGACCCAGTACTTC | CASSLSKTSQETQYF
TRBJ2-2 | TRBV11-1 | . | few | TGTGCCAGCAGCTTAAATGTTCAGGGGACCGGGGAGCTGTTTTTT | CASSLNVQGTGELFF
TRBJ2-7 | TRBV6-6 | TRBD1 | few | TGTGCCAGCATTAAACAGGGGGCTACCGGCTCCTACGAGCAGTACTTC | CASIKQGATGSYEQYF
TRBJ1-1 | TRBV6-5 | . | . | TGTGCCAGCAGTCCCCAGGGTAACGTTGCTATTGAAGCTTTCTTT | CASSPQGNVAIEAFF
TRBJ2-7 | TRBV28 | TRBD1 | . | TGTGCCAGCAGTCTCCGCGGGACAGGTAGCTCCTACGAGCAGTACTTC | CASSLRGTGSSYEQYF
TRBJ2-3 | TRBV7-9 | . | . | TGTGCCAGCAGCCCCCGGGGCACAGATACGCAGTATTTT | CASSPRGTDTQYF
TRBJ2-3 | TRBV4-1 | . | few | TGCGCCAGCAGCCGAGGAAGCACAGATACGCAGTATTTT | CASSRGSTDTQYF
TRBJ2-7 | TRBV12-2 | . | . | TGTGCAAGTCGCTTAGCGCTAGGGGTAAAGTACTTC | CASRLALGVKYF
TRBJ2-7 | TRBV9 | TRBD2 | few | TGTGCCAGCAGCGTAGAAGGTGCGGGGGAGGAGCAGTACTTC | CASSVEGAGEEQYF
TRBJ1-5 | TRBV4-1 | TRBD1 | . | TGCGCCAGCAGCCAAGCGACCGGGACAGGGGCAAATCAGCCCCAGCATTTT | CASSQATGTGANQPQHF
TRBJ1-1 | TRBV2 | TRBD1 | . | TGTGCCAGCAGTGAATCGGTAGGGGGCGGTTTAGAAACTGAAGCTTTCTTT | CASSESVGGGLETEAFF
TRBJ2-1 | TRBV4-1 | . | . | TGCGCCAGCAGCCAAGGAAGACAGAGCTCCTACAATGAGCAGTTCTTC | CASSQGRQSSYNEQFF
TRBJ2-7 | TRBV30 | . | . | TGTGCCGGAGGGACGTTGACCTACGAGCAGTACTTC | CAGGTLTYEQYF
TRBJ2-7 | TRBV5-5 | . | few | TGTGCCAGCAGTCCTTCTGGACAGCGCTACGAGCAGTACTTC | CASSPSGQRYEQYF
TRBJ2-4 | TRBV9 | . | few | TGTGCCAGCAGCGTAGAGACGGACAGCACTAGAACTCAGTACTTC | CASSVETDSTRTQYF
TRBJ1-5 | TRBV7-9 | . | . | TGTGCCAGCAGCTTGGGGGGGTCCAGCAATCAGCCCCAGCATTTT | CASSLGGSSNQPQHF
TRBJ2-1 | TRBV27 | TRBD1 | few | TGTGCCAGCAGTCCGGGACAGTACAATGAGCAGTTCTTC | CASSPGQYNEQFF
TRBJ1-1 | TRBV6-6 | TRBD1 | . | TGTGCCAGCAGTAAAGGGACAGCAAACACTGAAGCTTTCTTT | CASSKGTANTEAFF
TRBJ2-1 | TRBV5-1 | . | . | TGCGCCAGCACCTTGGGGCCAGGGGAGTCCCATGAGCAGTTCTTC | CASTLGPGESHEQFF
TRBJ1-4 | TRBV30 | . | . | TGTGCCTTACAGTTCGGTTCCGGGGAACTGTTTTTT | CALQFGSGELFF
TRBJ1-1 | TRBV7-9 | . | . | TGTGCCAGCAGCCGACGACATCGTGAGGAAGCTTTCTTT | CASSRRHREEAFF
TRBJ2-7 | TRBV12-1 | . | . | TGTGCCAGCAGGACGGGCTACGAGCAGTACTTC | CASRTGYEQYF
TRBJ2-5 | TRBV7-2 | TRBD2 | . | TGTGCCAGCAGCTTCAAGCGGGGCGGGGTATACCAAGAGACCCAGTACTTC | CASSFKRGGVYQETQYF
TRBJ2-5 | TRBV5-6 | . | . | TGTGCCAGCAGCTTGAGAGGGTTTCAAGAGACCCAGTACTTC | CASSLRGFQETQYF
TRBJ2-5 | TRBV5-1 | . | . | TGCGCCAGCAGCTTGTGGACATCGCAAGAGACCCAGTACTTC | CASSLWTSQETQYF
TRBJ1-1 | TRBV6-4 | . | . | TGTGCCAGCAGTGACGAGATTGGCACTGAAGCTTTCTTT | CASSDEIGTEAFF
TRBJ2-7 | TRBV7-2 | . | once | TGTGCCAGCAGCTTGGAGCTCGCGGATACCTACGAGCAGTACTTC | CASSLELADTYEQYF
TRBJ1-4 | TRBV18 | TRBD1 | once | TGTGCCAGCTCACCAATAAGGACTCCCGGGGACAGGTCGACTAATGAAAAACTGTTTTTT | CASSPIRTPGDRSTNEKLFF
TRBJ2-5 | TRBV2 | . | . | TGTGCCAGCAGTGATTTTCGGACCCAGTACTTC | CASSDFRTQYF
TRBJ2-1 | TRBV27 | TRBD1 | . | TGTGCCAGCAGTTTAATTTGGAGAGGACAGGGGGCTTTTATCCCCTACAATGAGCAGTTCTTC | CASSLIWRGQGAFIPYNEQFF
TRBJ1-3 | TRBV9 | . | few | TGTGCCAGCAGCATAAGGGTGACAGACACCATATATTTT | CASSIRVTDTIYF
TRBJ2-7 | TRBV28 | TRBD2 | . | TGTGCCAGCAGTTGGGGGACTAGCGGGGACTACGAGCAGTACTTC | CASSWGTSGDYEQYF
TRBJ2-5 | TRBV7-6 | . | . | TGTGCCAGCAGCCTCATGCGGGAGACCCAGTACTTC | CASSLMRETQYF
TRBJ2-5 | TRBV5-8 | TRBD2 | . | TGTGCCAGCAGCTTATTGTGGCGGGAGGGTCAAGAGACCCAGTACTTC | CASSLLWREGQETQYF
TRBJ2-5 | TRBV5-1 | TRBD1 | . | TGCGCCAGCAGCCCGGACAGGGGCCAAGAGACCCAGTACTTC | CASSPDRGQETQYF
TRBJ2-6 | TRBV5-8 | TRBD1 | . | TGTGCCAGCAGCTTGGGGACAGGGGGCGTTACTGGGGCCAACGTCCTGACTTTC | CASSLGTGGVTGANVLTF
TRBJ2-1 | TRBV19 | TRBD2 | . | TGTGCCAGTAGTATCGATTCGCCCCGGGGCGGGAGCCCCCATGAGCAGTTCTTC | CASSIDSPRGGSPHEQFF
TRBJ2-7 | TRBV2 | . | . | TGTGCCAGCAGTCCACACAGGGAGCCGGGCGAGCAGTACTTC | CASSPHREPGEQYF
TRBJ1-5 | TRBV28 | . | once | TGTGCCAGCAGGGAGGGTCAGCCCCAGCATTTT | CASREGQPQHF
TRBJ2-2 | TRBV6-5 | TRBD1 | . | TGTGCCAGCAGTTACGACGGACAGGACACCGGGGAGCTGTTTTTT | CASSYDGQDTGELFF
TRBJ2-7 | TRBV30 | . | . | TGTGCCCGCCAATCTAGCGACGGTAACGAGCAGTACTTC | CARQSSDGNEQYF
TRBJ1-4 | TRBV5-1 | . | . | TGCGCCAGCAGCACATTCGCAGGAACAACTAATGAAAAACTGTTTTTT | CASSTFAGTTNEKLFF
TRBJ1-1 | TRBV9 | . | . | TGTGCCAGCAGCGTAGGTCTAACTGAGTCCACTGAAGCTTTCTTT | CASSVGLTESTEAFF
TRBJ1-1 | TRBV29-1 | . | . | TGCGTAGGGGCAGACACTGAAGCTTTCTTT | CVGADTEAFF
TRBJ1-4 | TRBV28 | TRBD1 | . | TGTGCCAGCAGTTTGGTACAGGGGACTGAAAAACTGTTTTTT | CASSLVQGTEKLFF
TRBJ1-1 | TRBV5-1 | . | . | TGCGCCAGCAGCTTAGACAGGAGTAAAGCTTTCTTT | CASSLDRSKAFF
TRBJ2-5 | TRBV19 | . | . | TGTGCCAGTAGTATGATTCTGGACGCGCGATGGGAGCAGTACTTC | CASSMILDARWEQYF
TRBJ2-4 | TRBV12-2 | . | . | TGTGCAAGTCGCTTAGGACTAGCGGGTGGTTGGGCCAAAAACATTCAGTACTTC | CASRLGLAGGWAKNIQYF
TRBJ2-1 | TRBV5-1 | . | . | TGCGCCAGCAGCACGCAGGGGAATGAGCAGTTCTTC | CASSTQGNEQFF
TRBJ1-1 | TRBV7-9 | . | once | TGTGCCAGCAGCTTAGGGCGGACTTCTTCCACTGAAGCTTTCTTT | CASSLGRTSSTEAFF
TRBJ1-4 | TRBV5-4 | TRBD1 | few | TGTGCCAGCAGCTACTCAACAGGGGCCGGGAATGAAAAACTGTTTTTT | CASSYSTGAGNEKLFF
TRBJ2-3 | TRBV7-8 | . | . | TGTGCCAGCAGCTTACCGCGGAGGAGCACAGATACGCAGTATTTT | CASSLPRRSTDTQYF
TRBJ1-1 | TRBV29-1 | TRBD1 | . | TGCAGCGGACGCCAGGGGGTTGGGACTGAAGCTTTCTTT | CSGRQGVGTEAFF
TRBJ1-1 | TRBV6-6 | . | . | TGTGCCAGCAGTCCACCCAGGGGCAAGGACACTGAAGCTTTCTTT | CASSPPRGKDTEAFF
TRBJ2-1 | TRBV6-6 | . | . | TGTGCCAGCAGTTTCCCGGGGACCTACAATGAGCAGTTCTTC | CASSFPGTYNEQFF